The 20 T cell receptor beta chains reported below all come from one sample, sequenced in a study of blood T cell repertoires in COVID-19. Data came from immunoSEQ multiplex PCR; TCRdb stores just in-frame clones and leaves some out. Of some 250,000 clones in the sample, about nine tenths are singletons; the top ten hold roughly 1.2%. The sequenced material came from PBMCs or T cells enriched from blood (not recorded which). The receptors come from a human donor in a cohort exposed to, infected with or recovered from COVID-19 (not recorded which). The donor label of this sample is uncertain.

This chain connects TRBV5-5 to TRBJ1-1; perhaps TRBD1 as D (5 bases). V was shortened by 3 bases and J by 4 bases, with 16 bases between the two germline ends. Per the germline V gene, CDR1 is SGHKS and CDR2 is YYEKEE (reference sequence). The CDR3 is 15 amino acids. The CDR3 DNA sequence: TGTGCCAGCAGCTGGGGGGATCGGGACGGCACTGAAGCTTTCTTT. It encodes CASSWGDRDGTEAFF.

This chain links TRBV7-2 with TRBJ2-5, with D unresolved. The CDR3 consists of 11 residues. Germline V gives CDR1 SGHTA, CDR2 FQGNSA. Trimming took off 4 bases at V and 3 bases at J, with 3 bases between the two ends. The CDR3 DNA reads TGTGCCAGCAGCTCGGAAGAGACCCAGTACTTC. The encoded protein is CASSSEETQYF.

CDR3 bases: TGCGCCAGCAGTCAATCTAAGGACCAGGGTGCGACTGAAGCTTTCTTT. This codes for CASSQSKDQGATEAFF. The rearrangement uses TRBV23-1 and TRBJ1-1, with D possibly being TRBD1 (5 bases). TRBV23-1 is an open reading frame whose function is uncertain. The germline V and J ends were trimmed by 0 bases and 5 bases, with 16 bases remaining between them. CDR3 length equals 16 residues.

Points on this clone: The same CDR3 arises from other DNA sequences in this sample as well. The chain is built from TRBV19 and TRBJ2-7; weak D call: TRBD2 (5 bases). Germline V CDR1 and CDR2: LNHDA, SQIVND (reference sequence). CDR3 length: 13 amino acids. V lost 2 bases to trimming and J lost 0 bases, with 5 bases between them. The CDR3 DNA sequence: TGTGCCAGTAGTATAAGCGGCTCCTACGAGCAGTACTTC. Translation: CASSISGSYEQYF.

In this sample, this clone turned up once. This CDR3 reads CASSYSGNPYGYTF. CDR3 DNA sequence: TGTGCCAGCAGTTACTCCGGGAACCCCTATGGCTACACCTTC. The genes are TRBV2 and TRBJ1-2; D ambiguous. Germline-derived CDR1 and CDR2 are SNHLY and FYNNEI. Trimming removed 5 bases at V and 4 bases at J, with 14 bases between. This CDR3 is 14 amino acids long.

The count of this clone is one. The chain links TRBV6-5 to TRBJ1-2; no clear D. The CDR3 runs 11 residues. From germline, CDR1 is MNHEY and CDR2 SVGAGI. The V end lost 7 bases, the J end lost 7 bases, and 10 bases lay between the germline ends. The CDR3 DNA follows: TGTGCCAGCAAGGCGGGCTTTGGCTACACCTTC. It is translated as CASKAGFGYTF.

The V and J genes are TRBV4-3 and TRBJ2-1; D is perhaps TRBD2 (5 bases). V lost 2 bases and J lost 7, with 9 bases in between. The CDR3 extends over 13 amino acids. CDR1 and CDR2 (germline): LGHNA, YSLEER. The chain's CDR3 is CASSQFSENEQFF. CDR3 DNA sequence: TGCGCCAGCAGCCAATTTAGCGAAAATGAGCAGTTCTTC.

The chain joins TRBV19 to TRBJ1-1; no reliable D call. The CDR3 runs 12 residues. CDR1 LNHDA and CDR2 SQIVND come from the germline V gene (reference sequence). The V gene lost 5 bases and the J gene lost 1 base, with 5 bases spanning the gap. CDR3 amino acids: CASSVGNTEAFF. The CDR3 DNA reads TGTGCCAGTAGTGTCGGGAACACTGAAGCTTTCTTT.

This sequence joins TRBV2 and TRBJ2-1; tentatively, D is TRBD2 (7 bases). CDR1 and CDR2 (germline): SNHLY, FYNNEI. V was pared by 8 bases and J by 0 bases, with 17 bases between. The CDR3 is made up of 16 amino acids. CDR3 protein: CASSPGGGSSYNEQFF. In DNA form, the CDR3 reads TGTGCCAGCTCACCTGGGGGCGGGAGCTCCTACAATGAGCAGTTCTTC. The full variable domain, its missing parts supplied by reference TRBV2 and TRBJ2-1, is EPEVTQTPSHQVTQMGQEVILRCVPISNHLYFYWYRQILGQKVEFLVSFYNNEISEKSEIFDDQFSVERPDGSNFTLKIRSTKLEDSAMYFCASSPGGGSSYNEQFFGPGTRLTVL.

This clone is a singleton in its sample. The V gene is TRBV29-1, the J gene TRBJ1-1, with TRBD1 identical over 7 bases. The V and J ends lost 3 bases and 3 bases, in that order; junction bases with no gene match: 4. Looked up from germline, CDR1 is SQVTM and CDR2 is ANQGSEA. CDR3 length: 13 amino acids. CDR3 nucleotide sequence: TGCAGCGTTGAGGTTCAGGGGGACACTGAAGCTTTCTTT. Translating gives CSVEVQGDTEAFF.

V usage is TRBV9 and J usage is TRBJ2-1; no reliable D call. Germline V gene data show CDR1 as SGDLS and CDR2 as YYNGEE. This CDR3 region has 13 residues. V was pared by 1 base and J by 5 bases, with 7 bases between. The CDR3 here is CASSVRQDNEQFF. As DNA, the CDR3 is TGTGCCAGCAGCGTAAGACAAGACAATGAGCAGTTCTTC.

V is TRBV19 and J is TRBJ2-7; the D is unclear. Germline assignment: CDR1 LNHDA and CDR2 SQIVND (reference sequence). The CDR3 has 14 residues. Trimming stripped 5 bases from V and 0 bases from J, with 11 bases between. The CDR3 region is CASSGPGISYEQYF. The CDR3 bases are TGTGCCAGTAGTGGCCCAGGAATCTCCTACGAGCAGTACTTC.

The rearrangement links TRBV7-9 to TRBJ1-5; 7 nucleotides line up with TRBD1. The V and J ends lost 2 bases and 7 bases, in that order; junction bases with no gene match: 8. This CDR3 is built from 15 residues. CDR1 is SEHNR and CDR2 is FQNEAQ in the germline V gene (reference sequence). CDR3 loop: CASSLSRGGGQPQHF. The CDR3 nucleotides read TGTGCCAGCAGCTTATCCCGAGGGGGCGGCCAGCCCCAGCATTTT.

The CDR3 nucleotides are TGTGCCAGCAGTTTATTCTCCAGACAGCAGTACTATGGCTACACCTTC. This encodes CASSLFSRQQYYGYTF. The J gene is TRBJ1-2, the V gene TRBV27; TRBD1 might be the D (5 bases). Trimming stripped 1 base from V and 3 bases from J, with 15 bases between. Germline CDR1 reads MNHEY; CDR2 reads SMNVEV (reference sequence). This CDR3 spans 16 amino acids.

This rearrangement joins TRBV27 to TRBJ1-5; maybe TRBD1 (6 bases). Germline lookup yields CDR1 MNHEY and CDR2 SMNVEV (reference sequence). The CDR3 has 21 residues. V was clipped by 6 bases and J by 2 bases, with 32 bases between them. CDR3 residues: CASSPGASPGQSSLRNQPQHF. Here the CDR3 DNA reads TGTGCCAGCAGCCCCGGGGCTTCCCCCGGACAGTCTAGTCTTCGCAATCAGCCCCAGCATTTT.

The DNA of the CDR3 is TGTGCCAGCAGTTATGGGGGGAGCGATGGCTACACCTTC. It specifies CASSYGGSDGYTF. V is TRBV6-2 or TRBV6-3 and J is TRBJ1-2; TRBD1 is a possible D gene (5 bases). Germline V CDR1 and CDR2: MNHEY, SVGEGT. The CDR3 totals 13 residues. The ends were cut back, 3 bases at V and 6 bases at J, with 11 bases in the middle.

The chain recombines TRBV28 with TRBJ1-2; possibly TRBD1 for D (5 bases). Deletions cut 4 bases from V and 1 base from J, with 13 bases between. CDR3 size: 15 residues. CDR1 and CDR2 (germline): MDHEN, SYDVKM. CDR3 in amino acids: CASSYPLTGNYGYTF. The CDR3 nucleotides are TGTGCCAGCAGTTACCCCCTCACAGGTAACTATGGCTACACCTTC.

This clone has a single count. The CDR3 sequence is CASSEAGTGARNQPQHF. The CDR3 coding sequence is TGTGCCAGCAGTGAAGCGGGGACAGGGGCCCGCAATCAGCCCCAGCATTTT. This chain connects TRBV2 to TRBJ1-5; 10 bases agree with TRBD1. The CDR3 sequence is 17 residues long. The V segment lost 0 bases and the J segment 2 bases; nucleotides outside the gene matches: 4. The germline V gene encodes CDR1 SNHLY and CDR2 FYNNEI.

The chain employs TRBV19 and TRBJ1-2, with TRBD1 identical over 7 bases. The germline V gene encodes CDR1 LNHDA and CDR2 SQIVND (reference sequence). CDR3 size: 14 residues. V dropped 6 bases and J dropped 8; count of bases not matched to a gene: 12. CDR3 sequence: CASRLAGTASGYTF. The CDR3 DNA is TGTGCCAGTAGGTTAGCCGGGACAGCTTCGGGCTACACCTTC. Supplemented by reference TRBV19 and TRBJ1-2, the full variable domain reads DGGITQSPKYLFRKEGQNVTLSCEQNLNHDAMYWYRQDPGQGLRLIYYSQIVNDFQKGDIAEGYSVSREKKESFPLTVTSAQKNPTAFYLCASRLAGTASGYTFGSGTRLTVV.

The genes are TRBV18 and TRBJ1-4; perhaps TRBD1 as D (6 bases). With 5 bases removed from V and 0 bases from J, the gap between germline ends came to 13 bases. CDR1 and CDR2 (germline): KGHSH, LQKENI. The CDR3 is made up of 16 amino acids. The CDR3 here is CASSIRGPPTNEKLFF. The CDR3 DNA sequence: TGTGCCAGCTCAATCAGGGGACCTCCAACTAATGAAAAACTGTTTTTT.